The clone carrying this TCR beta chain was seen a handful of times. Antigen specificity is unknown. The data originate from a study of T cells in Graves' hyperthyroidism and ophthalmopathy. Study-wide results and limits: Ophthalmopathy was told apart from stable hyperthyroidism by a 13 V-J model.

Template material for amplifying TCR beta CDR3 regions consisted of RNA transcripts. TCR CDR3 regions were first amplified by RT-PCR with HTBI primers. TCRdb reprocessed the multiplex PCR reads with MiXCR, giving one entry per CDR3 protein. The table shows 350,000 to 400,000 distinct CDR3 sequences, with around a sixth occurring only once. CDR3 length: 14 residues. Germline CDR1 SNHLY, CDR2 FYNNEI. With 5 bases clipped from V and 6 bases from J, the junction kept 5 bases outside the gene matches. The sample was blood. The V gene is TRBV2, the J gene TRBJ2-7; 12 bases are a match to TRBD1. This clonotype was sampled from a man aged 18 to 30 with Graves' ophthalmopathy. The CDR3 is CASSRRDRGREQYF. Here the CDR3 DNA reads TGTGCCAGCAGTAGGCGGGACAGGGGGCGCGAGCAGTACTTC.